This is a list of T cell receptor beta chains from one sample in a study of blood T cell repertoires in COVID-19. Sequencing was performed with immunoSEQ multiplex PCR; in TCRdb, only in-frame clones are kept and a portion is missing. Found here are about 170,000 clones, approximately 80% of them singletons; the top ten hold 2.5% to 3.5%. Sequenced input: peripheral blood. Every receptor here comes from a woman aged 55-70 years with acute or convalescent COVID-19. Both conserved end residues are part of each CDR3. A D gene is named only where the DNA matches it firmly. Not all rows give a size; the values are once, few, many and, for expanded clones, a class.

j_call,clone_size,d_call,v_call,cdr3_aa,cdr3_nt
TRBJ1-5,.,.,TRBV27,CASSQRGGYNQPQHF,TGTGCCAGCAGCCAGAGGGGGGGCTACAATCAGCCCCAGCATTTT
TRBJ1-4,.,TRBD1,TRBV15,CATSSDRGYEKLFF,TGTGCCACCAGCAGTGACAGGGGATATGAAAAACTGTTTTTT
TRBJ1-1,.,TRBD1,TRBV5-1,CASSRGTGADVNTEAFF,TGCGCCAGCAGCCGCGGGACAGGGGCCGATGTGAACACTGAAGCTTTCTTT
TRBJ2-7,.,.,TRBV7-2,CASSLEAHTYEQYF,TGTGCCAGCAGCCTAGAAGCCCATACCTACGAGCAGTACTTC
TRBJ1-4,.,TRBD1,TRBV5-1,CASSPRTGGELSNEKLFF,TGCGCCAGCAGCCCCCGGACAGGGGGAGAACTTTCTAATGAAAAACTGTTTTTT
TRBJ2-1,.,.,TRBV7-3,CASSLAGATYNEQFF,TGTGCCAGCAGCTTAGCAGGGGCTACCTACAATGAGCAGTTCTTC
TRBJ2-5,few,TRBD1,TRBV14,CASSSRQGVTGETQYF,TGTGCCAGCAGCTCCCGACAGGGAGTCACTGGGGAGACCCAGTACTTC
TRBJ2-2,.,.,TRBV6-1,CASSETRNTGELFF,TGTGCCAGCAGTGAAACTAGGAACACCGGGGAGCTGTTTTTT
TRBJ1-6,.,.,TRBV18,CASSPSPGTYNSPLHF,TGTGCCAGCTCACCATCCCCAGGAACCTATAATTCACCCCTCCACTTT
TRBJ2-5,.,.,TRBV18,CASSPISGETQYF,TGTGCCAGCTCACCAATCTCGGGAGAGACCCAGTACTTC
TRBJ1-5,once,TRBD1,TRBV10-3,CAISESTGGYGPQHF,TGTGCCATCAGTGAGTCGACAGGGGGCTATGGGCCCCAGCATTTT
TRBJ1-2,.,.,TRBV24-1,CATSRGPGVYGYTF,TGTGCCACCAGTCGGGGCCCAGGGGTCTATGGCTACACCTTC
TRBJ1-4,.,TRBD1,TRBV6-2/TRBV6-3,CASSSTGWEGKLFF,TGTGCCAGCAGTTCGACAGGGTGGGAAGGAAAACTGTTTTTT
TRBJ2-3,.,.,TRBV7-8,CASSSRLQGSYTDTQYF,TGTGCCAGCAGCTCGCGCCTTCAGGGGTCCTACACAGATACGCAGTATTTT
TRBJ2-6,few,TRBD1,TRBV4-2,CASSQTTGGSSSGANVLTF,TGTGCCAGCAGCCAAACGACAGGGGGCTCCTCCTCTGGGGCCAACGTCCTGACTTTC
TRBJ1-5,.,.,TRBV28,CASSFLQGRVEESNQPQHF,TGTGCCAGCAGTTTTCTCCAGGGAAGAGTTGAGGAAAGCAATCAGCCCCAGCATTTT
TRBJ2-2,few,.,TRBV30,CARTVTAFANTGELFF,TGTGCCCGAACCGTGACAGCCTTCGCGAACACCGGGGAGCTGTTTTTT
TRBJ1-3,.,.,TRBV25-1,CASSDPTQDSSGNTIYF,TGTGCCAGCAGTGACCCAACACAGGATTCCTCTGGAAACACCATATATTTT
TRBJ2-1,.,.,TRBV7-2,CASSLMVGQGEQFF,TGTGCCAGCAGCTTAATGGTGGGGCAAGGGGAGCAGTTCTTC
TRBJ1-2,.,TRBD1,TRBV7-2,CASSLVPGQGVGYTF,TGTGCCAGCAGCTTAGTTCCGGGACAGGGGGTTGGCTACACCTTC
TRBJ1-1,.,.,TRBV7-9,CATYRGQAMNTEAFF,TGTGCCACTTATCGGGGACAAGCAATGAACACTGAAGCTTTCTTT
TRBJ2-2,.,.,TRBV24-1,CATSGAANTGELFF,TGTGCCACCAGTGGGGCAGCGAACACCGGGGAGCTGTTTTTT
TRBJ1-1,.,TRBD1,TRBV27,CASTRTGRGNTEAFF,TGTGCCAGCACACGGACAGGGCGAGGGAACACTGAAGCTTTCTTT
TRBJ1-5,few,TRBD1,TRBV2,CASTEWGTANSNQPQHF,TGTGCCAGCACCGAATGGGGGACAGCAAATAGCAATCAGCCCCAGCATTTT
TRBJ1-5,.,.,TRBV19,CASSIDKLVNQPQHF,TGTGCCAGTAGTATAGATAAGTTAGTGAATCAGCCCCAGCATTTT
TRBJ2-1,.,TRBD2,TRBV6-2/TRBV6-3,CASSYSFSGGAMYEQFF,TGTGCCAGCAGTTACTCGTTTAGCGGGGGGGCGATGTATGAGCAGTTCTTC
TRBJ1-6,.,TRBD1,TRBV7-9,CASSAREGANSPLHF,TGTGCCAGCAGCGCCCGCGAGGGGGCGAATTCACCCCTCCACTTT
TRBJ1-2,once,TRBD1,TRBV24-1,CATSDSGQGYTF,TGTGCCACCAGTGATTCGGGACAGGGCTACACCTTC
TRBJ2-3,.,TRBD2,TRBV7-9,CASSLGPLLAVSTDTQYF,TGTGCCAGCAGCTTAGGCCCCCTACTAGCGGTTAGCACAGATACGCAGTATTTT
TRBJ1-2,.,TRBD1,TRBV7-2,CASSFRGDRAIYGYTF,TGTGCCAGCAGCTTTAGGGGGGACAGGGCGATCTATGGCTACACCTTC
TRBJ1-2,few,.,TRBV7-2,CASSLDGGFGYTF,TGTGCCAGCAGCTTAGATGGGGGCTTTGGCTACACCTTC